The T cell receptor beta chain under discussion was sequenced for a study of T-cell reconstitution after alpha-beta-depleted transplantation in children. Study-level findings and limits: From surviving recipient T cells and thymic progenitors came the high day-60 TCRbeta diversity observed in some patients. At around two months after transplant, the alpha-beta T cells were reportedly derived from several hundred expanded clones that came from non-depleted graft cells.

The sample holds many counts of this clonotype. No antigen is known for it. The V segment lost 6 bases and the J segment 2 bases; nucleotides outside the gene matches: 3. The germline V gene has CDR1 SNHLY and CDR2 FYNNEI. The CDR3 runs to 14 residues. TCRbeta library preparation incorporated unique molecular identifiers. TCRdb re-called the PCR reads with MiXCR, one entry per CDR3 protein. The table lists just under 150,000 distinct CDR3 sequences, around 10% of them singletons, with 15% to 20% in the top ten. J is TRBJ1-3 and V is TRBV2, with 8 bases matching TRBD1. This TCR was recovered from a female patient younger than 10 who had a stem cell transplant for congenital amegakaryocytic thrombocytopenia, so the T cells may come from the graft donor. Specimen: PBMCs, mostly from graft donor cells, collected 180 days after TCRalphabeta/CD19-depleted stem cell transplant. CDR3 amino acids: CASSVGQAGNTIYF. CDR3 bases: TGTGCCAGCAGCGTGGGACAGGCTGGAAACACCATATATTTT. Full variable domain (rest looked up from reference TRBV2 and TRBJ1-3): EPEVTQTPSHQVTQMGQEVILRCVPISNHLYFYWYRQILGQKVEFLVSFYNNEISEKSEIFDDQFSVERPDGSNFTLKIRSTKLEDSAMYFCASSVGQAGNTIYFGEGSWLTVV.